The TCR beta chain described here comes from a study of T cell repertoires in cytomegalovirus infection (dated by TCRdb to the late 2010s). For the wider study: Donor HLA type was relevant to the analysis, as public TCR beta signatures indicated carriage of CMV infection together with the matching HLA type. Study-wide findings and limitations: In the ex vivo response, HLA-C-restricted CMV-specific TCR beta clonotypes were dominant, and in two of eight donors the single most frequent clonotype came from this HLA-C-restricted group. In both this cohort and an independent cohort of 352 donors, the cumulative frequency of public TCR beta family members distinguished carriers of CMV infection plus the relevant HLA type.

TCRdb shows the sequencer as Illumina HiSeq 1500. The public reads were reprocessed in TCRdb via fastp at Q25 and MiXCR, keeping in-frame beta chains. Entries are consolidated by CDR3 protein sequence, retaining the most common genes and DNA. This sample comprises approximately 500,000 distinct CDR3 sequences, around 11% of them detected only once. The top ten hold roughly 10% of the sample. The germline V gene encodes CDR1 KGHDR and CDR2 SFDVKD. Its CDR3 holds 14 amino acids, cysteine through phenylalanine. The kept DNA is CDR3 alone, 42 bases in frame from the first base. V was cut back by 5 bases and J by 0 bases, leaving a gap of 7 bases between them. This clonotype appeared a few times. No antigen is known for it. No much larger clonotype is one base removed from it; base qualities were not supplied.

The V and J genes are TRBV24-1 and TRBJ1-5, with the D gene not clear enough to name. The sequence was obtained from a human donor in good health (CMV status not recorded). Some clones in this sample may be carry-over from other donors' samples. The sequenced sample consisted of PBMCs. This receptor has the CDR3 CATSVGNSNQPQHF. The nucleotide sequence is TGTGCCACCAGTGTAGGGAATAGCAATCAGCCCCAGCATTTT.